What follows are 3 T cell receptor beta chains derived from one specimen sequenced in a study of OX40 agonist ivuxolimab in advanced cancers. Assay: immunoSEQ multiplex PCR; the TCRdb copy retains only in-frame clones and omits some. The sample yields some 35,000 clones, 70% to 85% seen once. Sequenced material: CD4+ or CD8+ T cells sorted from blood, taken in a trial of the OX40 agonist ivuxolimab. Receptor source: an adult with an advanced solid tumor such as melanoma, head and neck, liver or kidney cancer.

The J gene is TRBJ2-2, the V gene TRBV9; D gene uncertain. The V gene's germline CDR1 is SGDLS and CDR2 YYNGEE. Trimming removed 0 bases at V and 7 bases at J, with 4 bases between. The CDR3 totals 12 residues. This CDR3 is CASSVGGGELFF. DNA of the CDR3: TGTGCCAGCAGCGTAGGGGGCGGGGAGCTGTTTTTT. Filled out from reference TRBV9 and TRBJ2-2, the complete variable domain reads DSGVTQTPKHLITATGQRVTLRCSPRSGDLSVYWYQQSLDQGLQFLIQYYNGEERAKGNILERFSAQQFPDLHSELNLSSLELGDSALYFCASSVGGGELFFGEGSRLTVL.

This clone was counted a few times. The V and J genes are TRBV6-1 and TRBJ1-5, with D possibly TRBD1 on 6 matching bases. CDR1 is MNHNS and CDR2 is SASEGT in the germline V gene. The V and J ends lost 2 bases and 4 bases respectively, with 12 bases between them. The length of the CDR3 is 15 residues. Here the CDR3 reads CASSEPRGTNQPQHF. The CDR3 DNA reads as TGTGCCAGCAGTGAACCCAGGGGTACGAATCAGCCCCAGCATTTT.

The table lists this clone with a few counts. V and J are TRBV29-1 and TRBJ1-2; D is ambiguous. The CDR3 totals 12 residues. V shed 5 bases and J shed 2 bases, with 9 bases lying between them. Germline loops: CDR1 SQVTM, CDR2 ANQGSEA. For the CDR3, the DNA is TGCAGCGTTACCGGGATCAACTATGGCTACACCTTC. The encoded protein is CSVTGINYGYTF. Based on the CDR3 plus reference TRBV29-1 and TRBJ1-2, the full variable domain is SAVISQKPSRDICQRGTSLTIQCQVDSQVTMMFWYRQQPGQSLTLIATANQGSEATYESGFVIDKFPISRPNLTFSTLTVSNMSPEDSSIYLCSVTGINYGYTFGSGTRLTVV.